Following are 2 T cell receptor beta chains from one sample sequenced in a study of cytomegalovirus exposure and HLA in healthy donors. Here immunoSEQ multiplex PCR was the method, and the copy in TCRdb shows in-frame clones only, minus some. The data show 150,000 to 200,000 clones, 80% to 90% seen once. Sequenced input: PBMCs. These receptors originate from a woman aged 25 to 39 in good health and CMV-seronegative.

The CDR3 sequence: CASSLERGLIQPQHF. CDR3 coding DNA: TGTGCCAGCAGCTTAGAGAGGGGGCTTATTCAGCCCCAGCATTTT. This rearrangement joins TRBV7-8 to TRBJ1-5, with TRBD1 matching over 7 bases. This CDR3 spans 15 amino acids. Germline CDR1 reads SGHVS; CDR2 reads FQNEAQ. V dropped 1 base and J dropped 6; count of bases not matched to a gene: 6.

Concerning this clone: The junction and the germline gene differ at one end; a read error may be behind it. J is TRBJ2-5 and V is TRBV7-7, with 9 bases fitting TRBD1. This CDR3 contains 14 residues. Germline V gene lookup returns CDR1 SSHAT and CDR2 FNYEAQ (reference sequence). CDR3: CASSRDREKETQYF. Written as DNA, the CDR3 is TGTGCTAGCAGTAGGGACAGGGAAAAAGAGACCCAGTACTTC.